This T cell receptor (beta chain) was recorded in a study of blood T cell repertoires in COVID-19. On the study more broadly: Italy, Spain and the United States were the sources of the convalescent and acute COVID-19 samples. Sources were T cells, B-cell-depleted T cells, or PBMCs; the material itself was cDNA or gDNA.

In the authors' workflow: Amplification of reference gene primers was used by the study to estimate nucleated cell counts. Data came from immunoSEQ multiplex PCR; TCRdb stores just in-frame clones and leaves some out. That table gives V, J and clone size, and the DNA gave D and trimming. The sample lists roughly 150,000 clones, about 90% occurring once. Germline V gives CDR1 SGHKS, CDR2 YYEKEE (reference sequence). The CDR3 runs to 14 residues. V was cut by 2 bases and J by 7 bases, with 10 bases left in between. Researchers sorted participants into cohorts using their self-reported clinical history. The sample consisted of PBMCs or T cells enriched from blood (not recorded which). The TCR originated in a woman in her forties who had been exposed to COVID-19. The chain combines TRBV5-5 with TRBJ1-6, with D maybe TRBD1 (6 bases). CDR3 sequence: CASSLQGGNSPLHF. The CDR3 DNA reads TGTGCCAGCAGCTTACAGGGTGGGAATTCACCCCTCCACTTT.